This T cell receptor (beta chain) is drawn from a study of neurological immune-mediated disorders. 900,000 to 1,000,000 sorted CD4+ or CD8+ T cells made each library. The method for making cDNA was 5'RACE, and it used 10-nucleotide random UMIs. Whenever a sequencing run was performed, it yielded over 170 million TCR-beta sequences from 15-18 subjects. Via MiXCR, TCRdb re-called the 5' RACE reads, giving one row per CDR3 protein. This table holds 30,000 to 45,000 distinct CDR3 sequences, approximately 10% found once. This clonotype was seen at least ten times. Sequenced sample: CD4+ T cells from blood. This clonotype was obtained from a woman aged 25 to 39 with HTLV-1-associated myelopathy (HAM/TSP).

The CDR3 coding sequence is TGTGCCAGCAGCTCGAACAGGGGGATAAGGGAAAAACTGTTTTTT. It translates to CASSSNRGIREKLFF. V is TRBV7-8 and J is TRBJ1-4; TRBD1 agrees at 8 bases. Germline values: CDR1 SGHVS, CDR2 FQNEAQ. With V trimmed by 4 bases and J by 8 bases, 9 bases remained unmatched. CDR3 size: 15 residues.